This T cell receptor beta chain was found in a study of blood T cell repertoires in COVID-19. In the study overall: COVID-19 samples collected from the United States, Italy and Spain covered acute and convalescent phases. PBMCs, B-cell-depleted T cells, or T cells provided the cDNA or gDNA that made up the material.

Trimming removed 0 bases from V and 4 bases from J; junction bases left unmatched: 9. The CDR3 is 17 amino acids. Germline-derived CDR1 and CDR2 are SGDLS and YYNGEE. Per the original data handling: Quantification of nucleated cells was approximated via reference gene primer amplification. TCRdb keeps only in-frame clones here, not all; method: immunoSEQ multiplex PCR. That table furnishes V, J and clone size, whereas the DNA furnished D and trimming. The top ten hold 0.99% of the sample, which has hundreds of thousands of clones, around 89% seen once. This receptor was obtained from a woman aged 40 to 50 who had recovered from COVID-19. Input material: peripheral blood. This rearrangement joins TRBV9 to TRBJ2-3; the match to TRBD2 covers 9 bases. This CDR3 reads CASSVVASGIRADTQYF. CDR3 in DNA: TGTGCCAGCAGCGTAGTGGCTAGCGGGATAAGGGCAGATACGCAGTATTTT.